This TCR beta chain was obtained from a study of T-cell reconstitution after alpha-beta-depleted transplantation in children. Many counts were recorded for this clonotype. The trim removed 3 bases at V and 4 bases at J, leaving 10 bases unmatched. The CDR3 spans 17 residues. Per the germline V gene, CDR1 is SGDLS and CDR2 is YYNGEE. TCRbeta library preparation incorporated unique molecular identifiers. MiXCR, applied by TCRdb to the PCR reads, yields one record per CDR3 protein. The repertoire includes approximately 83,000 distinct CDR3 sequences, 7% to 10% of them detected once, and about 7% sits in the top ten.

The chain recombines TRBV9 with TRBJ2-1; 10 nucleotides line up with TRBD2. The receptor comes from a human donor who donated a stem cell graft to a child with congenital amegakaryocytic thrombocytopenia. The sequencing used PBMCs from the stem cell graft donor, collected from the stem cell graft. The CDR3 loop reads CASSAPRAGGSYNEQFF. The CDR3 DNA follows: TGTGCCAGCAGCGCTCCCCGAGCGGGAGGGTCATACAATGAGCAGTTCTTC. Drawing the rest from reference TRBV9 and TRBJ2-1, the complete variable domain is DSGVTQTPKHLITATGQRVTLRCSPRSGDLSVYWYQQSLDQGLQFLIQYYNGEERAKGNILERFSAQQFPDLHSELNLSSLELGDSALYFCASSAPRAGGSYNEQFFGPGTRLTVL.